This is a list of T cell receptor beta chains from one sample in a study of T cell repertoires in cytomegalovirus infection. TCRdb itself ran the reads through MiXCR, one entry per CDR3 protein. The repertoire has about 740,000 distinct CDR3 sequences, 35% to 45% of them found once; the top ten carry roughly 2.8%. Sequenced material: PBMCs. Receptor source: a human donor in good health (CMV status not recorded). Some clones in this sample may be carry-over from other donors' samples. The CDR3 runs from the conserved cysteine through the conserved F or W. The order of the fields is CDR3 length, J gene, V gene, clone size, D gene, CDR3 protein, CDR3 DNA. The D gene is left open where the match is weak. A clone size is listed for some rows: how often the clone was seen (once, few, many), or a class if it is expanded.

cdr3_length: 15
j_call: TRBJ2-3
v_call: TRBV28
clone_size: -
d_call: TRBD2
cdr3_aa: CASGSGGIGADTQYF
cdr3_nt: TGTGCCAGTGGTAGCGGGGGGATCGGCGCAGATACGCAGTATTTT

cdr3_length: 14
j_call: TRBJ2-7
v_call: TRBV7-9
clone_size: many
d_call: TRBD1
cdr3_aa: CASSPGTGGGEQYF
cdr3_nt: TGTGCCAGCAGCCCTGGGACAGGGGGGGGCGAGCAGTACTTC

cdr3_length: 15
j_call: TRBJ1-6
v_call: TRBV4-1
clone_size: -
d_call: -
cdr3_aa: CASSQDNSRNSPLHF
cdr3_nt: TGCGCCAGCAGCCAAGATAACAGCAGAAATTCACCCCTCCACTTT

cdr3_length: 14
j_call: TRBJ1-2
v_call: TRBV7-2
clone_size: many
d_call: -
cdr3_aa: CASSTGGGGYGYTF
cdr3_nt: TGTGCCAGCAGCACGGGTGGGGGGGGGTATGGCTACACCTTC

cdr3_length: 17
j_call: TRBJ2-2
v_call: TRBV7-9
clone_size: -
d_call: TRBD2
cdr3_aa: CASSQGLAGVRTGELFF
cdr3_nt: TGTGCCAGCAGCCAGGGACTAGCGGGAGTAAGGACCGGGGAGCTGTTTTTT

cdr3_length: 11
j_call: TRBJ1-1
v_call: TRBV19
clone_size: -
d_call: -
cdr3_aa: CASSIGAEAFF
cdr3_nt: TGTGCCAGTAGTATTGGGGCAGAAGCTTTCTTT

cdr3_length: 14
j_call: TRBJ2-7
v_call: TRBV19
clone_size: few
d_call: TRBD2
cdr3_aa: CASSIRLAGAEQYF
cdr3_nt: TGTGCCAGTAGTATTCGACTAGCGGGAGCCGAGCAGTACTTC

cdr3_length: 18
j_call: TRBJ1-3
v_call: TRBV28
clone_size: -
d_call: TRBD1
cdr3_aa: CASSSGQALIYSGNTIYF
cdr3_nt: TGTGCCAGCAGTTCGGGACAGGCCTTGATCTACTCTGGAAACACCATATATTTT

cdr3_length: 15
j_call: TRBJ2-5
v_call: TRBV5-4
clone_size: -
d_call: TRBD1
cdr3_aa: CASSLWGGQGETQYF
cdr3_nt: TGTGCCAGCAGCTTGTGGGGGGGACAGGGAGAGACCCAGTACTTC

cdr3_length: 18
j_call: TRBJ2-2
v_call: TRBV6-6
clone_size: few
d_call: TRBD1
cdr3_aa: CASIRGTAMFANTGELFF
cdr3_nt: TGTGCCAGCATCAGAGGGACAGCGATGTTCGCGAACACCGGGGAGCTGTTTTTT

cdr3_length: 15
j_call: TRBJ2-7
v_call: TRBV11-3
clone_size: few
d_call: TRBD1
cdr3_aa: CASSLGRQGSYEQYF
cdr3_nt: TGTGCCAGCAGCTTAGGTCGACAGGGCTCCTACGAGCAGTACTTC

cdr3_length: 15
j_call: TRBJ2-3
v_call: TRBV4-1
clone_size: -
d_call: -
cdr3_aa: CASSQVGPAADTQYF
cdr3_nt: TGCGCCAGCAGCCAAGTGGGGCCGGCGGCAGATACGCAGTATTTT

cdr3_length: 15
j_call: TRBJ1-5
v_call: TRBV2
clone_size: few
d_call: TRBD1
cdr3_aa: CASSAGQGGNQPQHF
cdr3_nt: TGTGCCAGCAGTGCGGGACAGGGGGGGAATCAGCCCCAGCATTTT

cdr3_length: 14
j_call: TRBJ1-1
v_call: TRBV11-1
clone_size: -
d_call: -
cdr3_aa: CATSPAYMNTEAFF
cdr3_nt: TGTGCCACCTCCCCGGCATACATGAACACTGAAGCTTTCTTT

cdr3_length: 13
j_call: TRBJ1-1
v_call: TRBV7-6
clone_size: few
d_call: -
cdr3_aa: CASTAGVDTEAFF
cdr3_nt: TGTGCCAGCACCGCGGGGGTGGACACTGAAGCTTTCTTT

cdr3_length: 19
j_call: TRBJ2-7
v_call: TRBV28
clone_size: once
d_call: TRBD2
cdr3_aa: CASSWDRVGLAGHPYEQYF
cdr3_nt: TGTGCCAGCAGTTGGGATAGAGTGGGACTAGCGGGTCACCCCTACGAGCAGTACTTC

cdr3_length: 13
j_call: TRBJ1-1
v_call: TRBV7-8
clone_size: many
d_call: -
cdr3_aa: CASSLGSAGEAFF
cdr3_nt: TGTGCCAGCAGCTTAGGGAGCGCAGGTGAAGCTTTCTTT

cdr3_length: 15
j_call: TRBJ1-1
v_call: TRBV6-1
clone_size: -
d_call: -
cdr3_aa: CASSTHWGACTEAFF
cdr3_nt: TGTGCCAGCAGTACGCATTGGGGGGCTTGCACTGAAGCTTTCTTT

cdr3_length: 16
j_call: TRBJ1-1
v_call: TRBV6-2/TRBV6-3
clone_size: -
d_call: TRBD1
cdr3_aa: CASSYRTGLPNTEAFF
cdr3_nt: TGTGCCAGCAGTTACCGGACAGGACTACCGAACACTGAAGCTTTCTTT

cdr3_length: 16
j_call: TRBJ2-1
v_call: TRBV7-9
clone_size: -
d_call: TRBD2
cdr3_aa: CASSSAGTSSYTEQFF
cdr3_nt: TGTGCCAGCAGCTCAGCCGGGACTAGCTCCTACACTGAGCAGTTCTTC

cdr3_length: 15
j_call: TRBJ1-5
v_call: TRBV28
clone_size: few
d_call: TRBD1
cdr3_aa: CAIQTGGGPNQPQHF
cdr3_nt: TGTGCCATTCAAACAGGGGGCGGCCCGAATCAGCCCCAGCATTTT

cdr3_length: 12
j_call: TRBJ1-1
v_call: TRBV2
clone_size: few
d_call: -
cdr3_aa: CASSEGRKEAFF
cdr3_nt: TGTGCCAGCAGTGAAGGGCGAAAGGAAGCTTTCTTT

cdr3_length: 18
j_call: TRBJ1-6
v_call: TRBV11-2
clone_size: few
d_call: -
cdr3_aa: CASSLYPEPRLDNSPLHF
cdr3_nt: TGTGCCAGCAGCTTATATCCGGAACCCCGCCTAGATAATTCACCCCTCCACTTT

cdr3_length: 14
j_call: TRBJ1-1
v_call: TRBV7-6
clone_size: many
d_call: -
cdr3_aa: CASSSWKGGTEAFF
cdr3_nt: TGTGCCAGCAGCTCCTGGAAGGGCGGCACTGAAGCTTTCTTT

cdr3_length: 15
j_call: TRBJ2-1
v_call: TRBV12-3/TRBV12-4
clone_size: many
d_call: TRBD1
cdr3_aa: CASSLEGGPYNEQFF
cdr3_nt: TGTGCCAGCAGTTTAGAAGGGGGCCCCTACAATGAGCAGTTCTTC

cdr3_length: 15
j_call: TRBJ1-1
v_call: TRBV12-3/TRBV12-4
clone_size: few
d_call: -
cdr3_aa: CASSWVLGVNTEAFF
cdr3_nt: TGTGCCAGCAGTTGGGTTCTCGGGGTGAACACTGAAGCTTTCTTT

cdr3_length: 16
j_call: TRBJ2-2
v_call: TRBV27
clone_size: few
d_call: TRBD1
cdr3_aa: CASSLGTGYNTGELFF
cdr3_nt: TGTGCCAGCAGTCTGGGGACAGGGTATAACACCGGGGAGCTGTTTTTT

cdr3_length: 14
j_call: TRBJ2-7
v_call: TRBV12-3/TRBV12-4
clone_size: -
d_call: -
cdr3_aa: CASSLGQPHYEQYF
cdr3_nt: TGTGCCAGCAGCCTAGGACAGCCGCACTACGAGCAGTACTTC

cdr3_length: 16
j_call: TRBJ2-1
v_call: TRBV6-6
clone_size: few
d_call: TRBD2
cdr3_aa: CASSYVRGGINNEQFF
cdr3_nt: TGTGCCAGCAGTTACGTGCGGGGGGGCATAAACAATGAGCAGTTCTTC

cdr3_length: 12
j_call: TRBJ1-2
v_call: TRBV19
clone_size: -
d_call: TRBD1
cdr3_aa: CASGQGAYGYTF
cdr3_nt: TGTGCCAGTGGCCAGGGGGCCTATGGCTACACCTTC

cdr3_length: 14
j_call: TRBJ2-3
v_call: TRBV29-1
clone_size: -
d_call: -
cdr3_aa: CSVDRGALTDTQYF
cdr3_nt: TGCAGCGTTGACAGGGGAGCCCTTACAGATACGCAGTATTTT

cdr3_length: 15
j_call: TRBJ2-5
v_call: TRBV2
clone_size: -
d_call: -
cdr3_aa: CASSERTGGKETQYF
cdr3_nt: TGTGCCAGCAGTGAGCGTACGGGTGGTAAAGAGACCCAGTACTTC

cdr3_length: 15
j_call: TRBJ2-1
v_call: TRBV10-3
clone_size: -
d_call: TRBD2
cdr3_aa: CAISVGAGAYNEQFF
cdr3_nt: TGTGCCATCAGTGTGGGAGCGGGGGCCTACAATGAGCAGTTCTTC

cdr3_length: 17
j_call: TRBJ1-5
v_call: TRBV7-8
clone_size: -
d_call: TRBD1
cdr3_aa: CASSGGQGLYSNQPQHF
cdr3_nt: TGTGCCAGCAGCGGAGGACAGGGCTTGTATAGCAATCAGCCCCAGCATTTT

cdr3_length: 11
j_call: TRBJ1-3
v_call: TRBV19
clone_size: -
d_call: -
cdr3_aa: CASKSGNTIYF
cdr3_nt: TGTGCCAGTAAAAGCGGAAACACCATATATTTT

cdr3_length: 15
j_call: TRBJ1-1
v_call: TRBV5-5
clone_size: few
d_call: TRBD1
cdr3_aa: CASSLWTGANTEAFF
cdr3_nt: TGTGCCAGCAGCTTGTGGACAGGGGCGAACACTGAAGCTTTCTTT

cdr3_length: 14
j_call: TRBJ1-1
v_call: TRBV10-3
clone_size: -
d_call: TRBD1
cdr3_aa: CATERQGSYTEAFF
cdr3_nt: TGTGCCACAGAGAGACAGGGGTCCTACACTGAAGCTTTCTTT

cdr3_length: 17
j_call: TRBJ1-5
v_call: TRBV4-1
clone_size: -
d_call: -
cdr3_aa: CASSQASGTQVGQPQHF
cdr3_nt: TGCGCCAGCAGCCAGGCGTCCGGGACTCAAGTTGGTCAGCCCCAGCATTTT

cdr3_length: 15
j_call: TRBJ1-2
v_call: TRBV20-1
clone_size: -
d_call: -
cdr3_aa: CSARGDGQGHYGYTF
cdr3_nt: TGCAGTGCTAGAGGGGACGGACAAGGCCATTATGGCTACACCTTC

cdr3_length: 15
j_call: TRBJ2-7
v_call: TRBV7-6
clone_size: few
d_call: TRBD1
cdr3_aa: CASSPRTGDPYEQYF
cdr3_nt: TGTGCCAGCAGCCCCAGGACAGGCGACCCCTACGAGCAGTACTTC

cdr3_length: 12
j_call: TRBJ1-1
v_call: TRBV2
clone_size: few
d_call: -
cdr3_aa: CASNNQDTEAFF
cdr3_nt: TGTGCCAGCAACAACCAGGACACTGAAGCTTTCTTT

cdr3_length: 14
j_call: TRBJ2-7
v_call: TRBV9
clone_size: -
d_call: TRBD2
cdr3_aa: CASSVMGLAHEQYF
cdr3_nt: TGTGCCAGCAGCGTGATGGGACTAGCTCACGAGCAGTACTTC

cdr3_length: 16
j_call: TRBJ2-6
v_call: TRBV7-3
clone_size: -
d_call: -
cdr3_aa: CASSKGHNSGANVLTF
cdr3_nt: TGTGCCAGCAGCAAGGGACACAACTCTGGGGCCAACGTCCTGACTTTC

cdr3_length: 13
j_call: TRBJ2-1
v_call: TRBV28
clone_size: -
d_call: -
cdr3_aa: CASSFLDRFEQFF
cdr3_nt: TGTGCCAGCAGTTTTCTCGACAGGTTCGAGCAGTTCTTC

cdr3_length: 14
j_call: TRBJ2-7
v_call: TRBV20-1
clone_size: many
d_call: TRBD2
cdr3_aa: CSARGDYFKYEQYF
cdr3_nt: TGCAGTGCTAGAGGGGACTACTTTAAGTACGAGCAGTACTTC

cdr3_length: 15
j_call: TRBJ2-1
v_call: TRBV7-9
clone_size: few
d_call: TRBD2
cdr3_aa: CASSHGLAGVDEQFF
cdr3_nt: TGTGCCAGCAGCCACGGGTTGGCGGGAGTCGATGAGCAGTTCTTC

cdr3_length: 18
j_call: TRBJ2-1
v_call: TRBV6-6
clone_size: many
d_call: TRBD2
cdr3_aa: CASSYSITPGGLYNEQFF
cdr3_nt: TGTGCCAGCAGTTACTCGATAACCCCGGGAGGGTTGTACAATGAGCAGTTCTTC

cdr3_length: 13
j_call: TRBJ1-1
v_call: TRBV27
clone_size: -
d_call: -
cdr3_aa: CASRNRQSTEAFF
cdr3_nt: TGTGCCAGCAGGAATCGGCAAAGCACTGAAGCTTTCTTT

cdr3_length: 16
j_call: TRBJ1-3
v_call: TRBV7-2
clone_size: -
d_call: -
cdr3_aa: CASSRPLGQTGNTIYF
cdr3_nt: TGTGCCAGCAGCCGCCCCCTAGGACAGACTGGAAACACCATATATTTT

cdr3_length: 16
j_call: TRBJ2-7
v_call: TRBV7-6
clone_size: -
d_call: -
cdr3_aa: CASSLGGDVQTYEQYF
cdr3_nt: TGTGCCAGCAGCTTAGGAGGCGACGTACAGACCTACGAGCAGTACTTC

cdr3_length: 12
j_call: TRBJ1-2
v_call: TRBV6-1
clone_size: -
d_call: -
cdr3_aa: CASRTGSGGYTF
cdr3_nt: TGTGCCAGCAGAACAGGGTCTGGTGGCTACACCTTC

cdr3_length: 15
j_call: TRBJ2-7
v_call: TRBV7-9
clone_size: -
d_call: TRBD1
cdr3_aa: CASSLGSGQAYEQYF
cdr3_nt: TGTGCCAGCAGCTTAGGGAGCGGACAGGCCTACGAGCAGTACTTC

cdr3_length: 14
j_call: TRBJ1-1
v_call: TRBV11-2
clone_size: -
d_call: -
cdr3_aa: CASSLGHGGLGAFF
cdr3_nt: TGTGCCAGCAGCCTGGGACACGGCGGGTTGGGAGCTTTCTTT

cdr3_length: 16
j_call: TRBJ2-1
v_call: TRBV2
clone_size: -
d_call: -
cdr3_aa: CASSGWTESSYNEQFF
cdr3_nt: TGTGCCAGCAGTGGGTGGACGGAAAGCTCCTACAATGAGCAGTTCTTC

cdr3_length: 13
j_call: TRBJ2-1
v_call: TRBV28
clone_size: -
d_call: -
cdr3_aa: CASSLRGRDEQFF
cdr3_nt: TGTGCCAGCAGTTTACGGGGCCGGGATGAGCAGTTCTTC

cdr3_length: 15
j_call: TRBJ2-1
v_call: TRBV7-2
clone_size: -
d_call: -
cdr3_aa: CASSLDRRLYNEQFF
cdr3_nt: TGTGCCAGCAGCTTAGACAGGCGCCTCTACAATGAGCAGTTCTTC

cdr3_length: 15
j_call: TRBJ2-3
v_call: TRBV4-1
clone_size: -
d_call: -
cdr3_aa: CASSQRGEVADTQYF
cdr3_nt: TGTGCCAGCAGCCAGAGGGGGGAGGTGGCAGATACGCAGTATTTT